The clone carrying this TCR beta chain was observed a few times. Germline V lookup: CDR1 SGHNT, CDR2 YENEEA. The CDR3 contains 13 residues. V lost 0 bases, J lost 9 bases, and 9 bases lay in between. This specimen comes from a study of control samples from healthy donors and cancer patients. Measured with immunoSEQ multiplex PCR; TCRdb has only the in-frame clones, and not every one. The sample contains about 180,000 clones, around 91% of which appear only once. This clonotype was sampled from a woman aged 50 to 60 in good health. The sample taken for sequencing was blood. The J gene is TRBJ2-4, the V gene TRBV11-3, with no clear D. This chain's CDR3 is CASSLDLLSIQYF. The CDR3 DNA sequence: TGTGCCAGCAGCTTAGATCTCTTGAGCATTCAGTACTTC.